These T cell receptor beta chains were read from a single sample in a study of technical replicates of blood from a handful of donors. The assay was immunoSEQ multiplex PCR, and TCRdb's table has in-frame clones only and misses some. The data show approximately 81,000 clones, approximately 80% seen once. Specimen: PBMCs. The receptors here all came from a human donor in good health. Some clones in this sample may be carry-over from other donors' samples. Each CDR3 is given with its conserved first and last residue. Each record gives: V gene, J gene, CDR3 protein.

V: TRBV11-2; J: TRBJ2-7; CDR3: CASSTGSGLYEQYF
V: TRBV4-2; J: TRBJ2-5; CDR3: CASSQDRGGGGETQYF
V: TRBV10-3; J: TRBJ2-1; CDR3: CAISDPGGQGKSYNEQFF
V: TRBV29-1; J: TRBJ2-4; CDR3: CSVEMPGLQNIQYF
V: TRBV2; J: TRBJ2-7; CDR3: CASSETLAGAYEQYF
V: TRBV18; J: TRBJ1-2; CDR3: CASSPQNRGTYGYTF
V: TRBV19; J: TRBJ2-5; CDR3: CASTSRAGETQYF
V: TRBV7-8; J: TRBJ2-1; CDR3: CASSSLSGGSSYNEQFF
V: TRBV28; J: TRBJ2-7; CDR3: CASSSPAGQTSSYEQYF
V: TRBV29-1; J: TRBJ1-1; CDR3: CSASEMNTEAFF
V: TRBV5-4; J: TRBJ1-1; CDR3: CASSPMGLNTEAFF
V: TRBV6-1; J: TRBJ1-2; CDR3: CASSDTGMGGYTF
V: TRBV2; J: TRBJ2-1; CDR3: CASKGSSNEQFF
V: TRBV28; J: TRBJ1-3; CDR3: CASSLQESSGNTIYF
V: TRBV4-2; J: TRBJ1-4; CDR3: CASSQDSGGRLNEKLFF
V: TRBV19; J: TRBJ1-1; CDR3: CASIHPPYSDEAFF
V: TRBV4-3; J: TRBJ2-1; CDR3: CASSQERTRPYDEQFF
V: TRBV6-6; J: TRBJ1-6; CDR3: CASSTTGQRNSPLHF